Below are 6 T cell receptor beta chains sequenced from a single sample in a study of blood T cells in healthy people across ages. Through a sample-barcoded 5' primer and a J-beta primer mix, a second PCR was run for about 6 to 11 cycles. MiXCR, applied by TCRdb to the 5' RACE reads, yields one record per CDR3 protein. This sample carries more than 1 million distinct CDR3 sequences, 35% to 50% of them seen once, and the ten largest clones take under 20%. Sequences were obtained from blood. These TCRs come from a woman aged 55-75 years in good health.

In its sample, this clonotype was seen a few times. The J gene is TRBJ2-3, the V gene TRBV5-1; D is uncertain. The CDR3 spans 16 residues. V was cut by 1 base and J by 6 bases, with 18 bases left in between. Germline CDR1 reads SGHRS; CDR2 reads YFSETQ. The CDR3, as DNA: TGCGCCAGCAGCTTGTATCAGAGGCAAAGATGGGATACGCAGTATTTT. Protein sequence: CASSLYQRQRWDTQYF.

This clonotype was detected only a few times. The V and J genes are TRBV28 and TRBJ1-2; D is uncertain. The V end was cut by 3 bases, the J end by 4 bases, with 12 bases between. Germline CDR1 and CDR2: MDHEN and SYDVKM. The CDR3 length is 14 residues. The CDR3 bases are TGTGCCAGCAGTTTGGCGGAGCCGCCCTATGGCTACACCTTC. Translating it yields CASSLAEPPYGYTF.

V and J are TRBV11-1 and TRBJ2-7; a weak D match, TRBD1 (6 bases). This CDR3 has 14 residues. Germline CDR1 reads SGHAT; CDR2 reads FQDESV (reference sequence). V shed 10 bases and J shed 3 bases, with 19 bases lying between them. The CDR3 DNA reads TGTGCCACCCAAAACAGGGAAAGGGGCTACGAGCAGTACTTC. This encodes CATQNRERGYEQYF.

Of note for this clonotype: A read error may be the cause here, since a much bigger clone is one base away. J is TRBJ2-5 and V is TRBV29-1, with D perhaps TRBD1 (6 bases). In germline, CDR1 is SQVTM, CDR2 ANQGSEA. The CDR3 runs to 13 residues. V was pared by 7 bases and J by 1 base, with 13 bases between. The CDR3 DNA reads TGCAGCGCCCCGGGACAATTCCAAGAGACCCAGTACTTC. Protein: CSAPGQFQETQYF.

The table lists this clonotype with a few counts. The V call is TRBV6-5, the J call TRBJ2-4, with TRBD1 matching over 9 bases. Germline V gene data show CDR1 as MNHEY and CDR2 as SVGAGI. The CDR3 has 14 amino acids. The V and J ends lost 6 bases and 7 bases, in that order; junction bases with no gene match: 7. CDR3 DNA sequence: TGTGCCAGCAGACAGACAGGGGGGAGTAACATTCAGTACTTC. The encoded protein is CASRQTGGSNIQYF.

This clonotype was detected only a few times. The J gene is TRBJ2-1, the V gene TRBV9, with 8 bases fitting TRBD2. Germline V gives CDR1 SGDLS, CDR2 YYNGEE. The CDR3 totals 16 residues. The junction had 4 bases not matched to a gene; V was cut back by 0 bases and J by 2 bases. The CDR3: CASSVGAGETYNEQFF. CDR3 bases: TGTGCCAGCAGCGTAGGAGCGGGGGAAACCTACAATGAGCAGTTCTTC. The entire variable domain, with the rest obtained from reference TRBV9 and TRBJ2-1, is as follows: DSGVTQTPKHLITATGQRVTLRCSPRSGDLSVYWYQQSLDQGLQFLIQYYNGEERAKGNILERFSAQQFPDLHSELNLSSLELGDSALYFCASSVGAGETYNEQFFGPGTRLTVL.